This TCR beta chain was sequenced for a study of blood T cell repertoires in COVID-19. Across the whole study: Whether acute or convalescent, the COVID-19 samples came from the United States, Italy and Spain. T cells, B-cell-depleted T cells, or PBMCs provided the cDNA or gDNA that served as material.

Assignment of participants to cohorts was predicated upon participant-reported clinical history. With V trimmed by 8 bases and J by 0 bases, 18 bases remained unmatched. The CDR3 extends over 18 amino acids. Germline V gene sequence: CDR1 SQVTM, CDR2 ANQGSEA. Generated by immunoSEQ multiplex PCR, the TCRdb table keeps only in-frame clones and is missing some. The sample records approximately 170,000 clones, around 82% being singletons. Sequencing was done on a sample of PBMCs or T cells enriched from blood (not recorded which). The genes are TRBV29-1 and TRBJ2-5; 10 bases fit TRBD2. The receptor comes from a man aged 40-49 years who had recovered from COVID-19. The CDR3 DNA follows: TGCAGCCCCCTCTTTCCCCGGTGGGGACTAGCGCACCAAGAGACCCAGTACTTC. Translated: CSPLFPRWGLAHQETQYF.